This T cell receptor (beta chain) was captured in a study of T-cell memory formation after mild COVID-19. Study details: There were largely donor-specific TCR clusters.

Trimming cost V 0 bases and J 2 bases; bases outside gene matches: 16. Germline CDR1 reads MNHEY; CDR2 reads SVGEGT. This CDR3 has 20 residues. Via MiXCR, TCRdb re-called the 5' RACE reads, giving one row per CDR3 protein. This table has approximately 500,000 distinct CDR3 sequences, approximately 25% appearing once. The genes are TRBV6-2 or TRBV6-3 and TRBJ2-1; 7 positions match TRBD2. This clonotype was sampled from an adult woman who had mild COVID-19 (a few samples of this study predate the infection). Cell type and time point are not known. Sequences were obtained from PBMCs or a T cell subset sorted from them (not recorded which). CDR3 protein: CASSYSKYGGGGVTYNEQFF. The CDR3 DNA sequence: TGTGCCAGCAGTTACTCGAAATATGGCGGTGGGGGGGTTACCTACAATGAGCAGTTCTTC.